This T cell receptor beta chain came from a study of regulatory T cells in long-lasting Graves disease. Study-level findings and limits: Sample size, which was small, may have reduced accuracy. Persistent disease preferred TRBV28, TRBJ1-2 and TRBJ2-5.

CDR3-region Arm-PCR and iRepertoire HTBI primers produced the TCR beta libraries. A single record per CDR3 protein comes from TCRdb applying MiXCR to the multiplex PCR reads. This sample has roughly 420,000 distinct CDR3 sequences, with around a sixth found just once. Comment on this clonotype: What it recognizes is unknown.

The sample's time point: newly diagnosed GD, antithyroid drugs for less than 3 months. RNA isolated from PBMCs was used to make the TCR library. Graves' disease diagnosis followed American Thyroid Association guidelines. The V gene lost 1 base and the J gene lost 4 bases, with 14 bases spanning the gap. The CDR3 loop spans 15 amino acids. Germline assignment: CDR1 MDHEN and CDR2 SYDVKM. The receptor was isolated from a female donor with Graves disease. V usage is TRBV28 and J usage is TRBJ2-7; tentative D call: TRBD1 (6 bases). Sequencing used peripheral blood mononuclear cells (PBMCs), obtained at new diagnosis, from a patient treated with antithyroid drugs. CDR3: CASSLLGPGVYEQYF. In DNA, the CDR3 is TGTGCCAGCAGTTTATTAGGGCCAGGGGTTTACGAGCAGTACTTC.